This TCR beta chain was found in a study of T cells in Graves' hyperthyroidism and ophthalmopathy (dated by TCRdb to the late 2010s). For the study in its entirety: Peripheral blood samples were taken at initial diagnosis, before any treatment was given. To identify distinguishing TCR V-J signatures, a discovery cohort of roughly 100 patients was used, comprising under 45 with Graves' ophthalmopathy and around 60 with stable Graves' hyperthyroidism. Whether ophthalmopathy could be predicted prospectively was tested in an independent validation cohort made up of 18 to 20 hyperthyroidism patients plus 17 patients who later progressed to ophthalmopathy. The approximately 100 discovery patients were divided at random into training and test sets in a 7:3 ratio. The study also compared thyroid tissue and blood T-cell repertoires from more than 5 Graves' hyperthyroidism patients. Once sampling was done, hyperthyroidism patients were given methimazole at a starting dose of 30 mg daily, whereas ophthalmopathy patients were given high-dose intravenous methylprednisolone. TCR Vbeta CDR3 sequencing of fewer than 150 peripheral blood samples (43 ophthalmopathy, 70 to 85 hyperthyroidism and roughly 17 progressor patients) is reported in the paper.

Amplification of TCR beta CDR3 regions was carried out from RNA transcripts. The TCR CDR3 was subjected to a first round of RT-PCR using the HTBI primer set and the Qiagen OneStep RT-PCR kit. A second multiplex PCR round built the libraries, followed by size selection and purification. Paired-end sequencing of the libraries was performed with 100 bp reads on an Illumina HiSeq2000. On the authors' methods: SOAPnuke was used to process the raw data, throwing out any read that contained adapters or uncalled bases, had a mean Phred below 15, or lacked an exact constant-primer or identifier match. COPE v1.2.5 was used to merge the high-quality paired reads, and each unique nucleotide sequence was defined as a clonotype. MiTCR v1.1 was used to align the clonotypes against IMGT TRBV, TRBD and TRBJ reference segments. The analysis included only V-J combinations with a frequency above 0.0001, which together covered approximately 99% of the repertoires. The TCS score was defined as the ratio of F50 (clonal expansion) to E x V (chaos), calculated using BLOSUM62-based TCRdist between CDR3 peptides within each V-J. Welch's t-statistics and random forest reduced approximately 520 V-J features to about 13, which were used in a naive Bayes classifier (R e1071). TCRdb cleaned the public reads at Q25 with fastp, built clones with MiXCR and kept in-frame beta chains. Every CDR3 protein is listed once, alongside the most common genes and DNA of its rows. TCRdb, not the authors, supplied the V and J calls. This sample gives 550,000 to 850,000 distinct CDR3 sequences in total; around 20% of them show up just once. The top ten constitute 16% of the sample.

According to the germline V gene (reference sequence), CDR1 reads DFQATT and CDR2 reads SNEGSKA. Deletion took 6 bases off V and 6 bases off J, with a span of 9 bases between the germline ends. Counted from cysteine to phenylalanine, this CDR3 has 11 amino acids. Only the CDR3 region is kept as DNA, spanning 33 bases read in frame from base 1. Hyperthyroidism patients were newly diagnosed, had a disease duration of under 2 months, and were aged 18 to 65 years. Patients with uncontrolled infections, other autoimmune diseases, pregnancy or lactation were excluded. Diagnoses relied on clinical symptoms, serum thyroxine and TRAb, thyroid ultrasound and orbital computed tomography. For progressor patients, blood was drawn at the first diagnosis of hyperthyroidism, before any ophthalmopathy symptoms had appeared. Ficoll-Paque density gradient centrifugation was used to isolate PBMCs from about 9.4 ml of fresh peripheral blood. Progressor patients were first diagnosed with Graves' hyperthyroidism and then developed ophthalmopathy during follow-up. Trizol reagent was used to extract total RNA, and RNA quality was then checked on an Agilent 2100 Bioanalyzer.

A note on this clonotype: Its antigen remains undetermined. There are no base qualities to consult, and no much larger clone falls within one base.

Paper-wide results and their limitations: In validation, the model predicted progression to ophthalmopathy a median of roughly 6.5 months before onset, with 70% to 71% sensitivity and more than 72% specificity. Most expanded thyroid clonotypes (frequency above 0.001) were also detected in blood, suggesting blood repertoires may reflect thyroid immune responses. A 13 V-J signature model separated ophthalmopathy from stable hyperthyroidism, with 87.88% sensitivity and roughly 81% specificity in cross-validation and 80%/75% in testing. No statistical method was used to fix the sample size in advance, and group allocation was not hidden from the investigators.

Sequencing was performed on blood. The sequence was obtained from a woman aged 45-65 years with Graves' hyperthyroidism that later progressed to Graves' ophthalmopathy. The rearrangement combines TRBV20-1 with TRBJ1-5; TRBD1 is perhaps the D gene, given 5 matching bases. The base sequence is TGCAGTGCCCGGGGGGGTCAGCCCCAGCATTTT. This is translated as CSARGGQPQHF.